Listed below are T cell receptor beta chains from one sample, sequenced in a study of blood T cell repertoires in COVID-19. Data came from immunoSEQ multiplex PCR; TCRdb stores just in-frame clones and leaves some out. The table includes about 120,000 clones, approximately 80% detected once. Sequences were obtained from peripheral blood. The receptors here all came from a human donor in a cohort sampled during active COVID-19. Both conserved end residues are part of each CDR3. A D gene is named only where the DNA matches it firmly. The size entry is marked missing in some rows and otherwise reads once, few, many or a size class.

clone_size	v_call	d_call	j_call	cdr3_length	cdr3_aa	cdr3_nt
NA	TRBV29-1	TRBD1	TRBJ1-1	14	CSVGQGPANTEAFF	TGCAGCGTAGGACAGGGGCCCGCGAACACTGAAGCTTTCTTT
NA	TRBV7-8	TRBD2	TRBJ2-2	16	CASSLFSGGDTGELFF	TGTGCCAGCAGCTTGTTTAGCGGGGGGGACACCGGGGAGCTGTTTTTT
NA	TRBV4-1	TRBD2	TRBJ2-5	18	CASSQGREGTSGKETQYF	TGCGCCAGCAGCCAAGGCCGGGAGGGGACTAGTGGAAAAGAGACCCAGTACTTC
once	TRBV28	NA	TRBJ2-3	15	CASSTGGGRRDTQYF	TGTGCCAGCAGTACCGGTGGCGGTAGACGAGATACGCAGTATTTT
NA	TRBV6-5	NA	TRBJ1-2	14	CASSLLVGSYGYTF	TGTGCCAGCAGTCTGCTGGTCGGGAGCTATGGCTACACCTTC
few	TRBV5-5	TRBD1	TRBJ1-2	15	CASSPTGEGFYGYTF	TGTGCCAGCAGCCCGACAGGGGAGGGTTTTTATGGCTACACCTTC
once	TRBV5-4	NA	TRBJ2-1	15	CASSSGSSEGNEQFF	TGTGCCAGCAGCTCTGGTTCTTCGGAGGGCAATGAGCAGTTCTTC
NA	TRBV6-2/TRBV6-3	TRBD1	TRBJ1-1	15	CASSPETGILTEAFF	TGTGCCAGCAGTCCGGAGACAGGGATACTCACTGAAGCTTTCTTT
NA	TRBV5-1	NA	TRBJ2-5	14	CASSSRTSEETQYF	TGCGCCAGCAGCAGCCGGACATCTGAAGAGACCCAGTACTTC
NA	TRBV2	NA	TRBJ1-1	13	CASRVQGNTEAFF	TGTGCCAGCAGAGTTCAGGGGAACACTGAAGCTTTCTTT
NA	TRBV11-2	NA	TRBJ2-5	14	CASSLESSGETQYF	TGTGCCAGCAGCTTAGAATCTAGTGGCGAGACCCAGTACTTC
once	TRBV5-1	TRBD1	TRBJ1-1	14	CASSLDPRGTEAFF	TGCGCCAGCAGCTTGGATCCCAGGGGGACTGAAGCTTTCTTT
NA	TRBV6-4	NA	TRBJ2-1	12	CASSAGGNEQFF	TGTGCCAGCAGCGCCGGGGGAAATGAGCAGTTCTTC
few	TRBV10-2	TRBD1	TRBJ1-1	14	CASTSGQGNTEAFF	TGCGCCAGCACCTCAGGACAGGGGAACACTGAAGCTTTCTTT
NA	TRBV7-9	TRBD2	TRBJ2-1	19	CASSVGGLAGAPLYNEQFF	TGTGCCAGCAGCGTAGGGGGACTAGCGGGGGCCCCCCTCTACAATGAGCAGTTCTTC
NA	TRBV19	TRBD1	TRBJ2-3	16	CASSNGTGDLTDTQYF	TGTGCCAGTAGCAATGGTACAGGGGACCTCACAGATACGCAGTATTTT
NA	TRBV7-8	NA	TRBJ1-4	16	CASSLAQSRSNEKLFF	TGTGCCAGCAGCTTAGCGCAGTCCAGGTCTAATGAAAAACTGTTTTTT
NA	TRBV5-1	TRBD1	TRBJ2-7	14	CASEPGQGDYEQYF	TGCGCCAGCGAACCGGGACAGGGCGACTACGAGCAGTACTTC
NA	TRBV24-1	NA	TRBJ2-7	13	CATSVSGVYEQYF	TGTGCCACCAGTGTCTCAGGGGTATACGAGCAGTACTTC
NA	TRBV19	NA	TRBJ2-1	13	CASRADGYNEQFF	TGTGCCTCGAGGGCGGACGGCTACAATGAGCAGTTCTTC
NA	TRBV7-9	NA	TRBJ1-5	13	CASSLSEDQPQHF	TGTGCCAGCAGCTTATCTGAGGATCAGCCCCAGCATTTT
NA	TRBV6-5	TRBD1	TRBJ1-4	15	CTSSPGTGAREKLFF	TGTACCAGCAGTCCAGGGACAGGGGCGCGAGAAAAACTGTTTTTT
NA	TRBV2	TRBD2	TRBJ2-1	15	CASSVAGFSYNEQFF	TGTGCCAGCAGCGTAGCGGGGTTCTCCTACAATGAGCAGTTCTTC
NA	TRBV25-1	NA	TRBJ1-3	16	CASSESGVHPGNTIYF	TGTGCCAGCAGTGAATCAGGGGTGCACCCTGGAAACACCATATATTTT
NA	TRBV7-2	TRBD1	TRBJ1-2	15	CASSPRTTGKNSYTF	TGTGCCAGCAGCCCTCGGACGACAGGGAAGAACAGCTACACCTTC
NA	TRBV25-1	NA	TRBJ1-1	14	CASSGRGVRAEAFF	TGTGCCAGCAGTGGACGCGGGGTTAGAGCTGAAGCTTTCTTT
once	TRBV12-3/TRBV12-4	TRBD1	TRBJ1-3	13	CASSRTGEATIYF	TGTGCCAGCAGTAGGACAGGGGAGGCCACCATATATTTT
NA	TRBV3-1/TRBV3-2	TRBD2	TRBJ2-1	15	CASSQGSGGRNEQFF	TGTGCCAGCAGCCAAGGTAGCGGGGGGCGGAATGAGCAGTTCTTC
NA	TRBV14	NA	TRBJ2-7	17	CASSQDPGTGRSYEQYF	TGTGCCAGCAGCCAAGATCCTGGAACAGGCCGCTCCTACGAGCAGTACTTC
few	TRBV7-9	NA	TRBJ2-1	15	CASSLVGSSYNEQFF	TGTGCCAGCAGCTTAGTCGGGAGCTCCTACAATGAGCAGTTCTTC
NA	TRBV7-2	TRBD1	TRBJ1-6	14	CASSFSQGNSPLHF	TGTGCCAGCAGCTTCTCACAGGGGAATTCACCCCTCCACTTT
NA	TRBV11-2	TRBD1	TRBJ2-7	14	CASSLGTGGYEQYF	TGTGCCAGCAGCTTAGGGACAGGGGGCTACGAGCAGTACTTC
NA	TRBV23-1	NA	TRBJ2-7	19	CASSQSLISKTIWGGEQYF	TGCGCCAGCAGTCAATCGTTAATAAGTAAGACAATCTGGGGCGGAGAGCAGTACTTC
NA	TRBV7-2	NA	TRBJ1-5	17	CASSPGGGRGRNQPQHF	TGTGCCAGCAGCCCCGGGGGAGGCCGGGGACGCAATCAGCCCCAGCATTTT